The present T cell receptor beta chain was sequenced within a study of T cells in Graves' hyperthyroidism and ophthalmopathy. Germline CDR1 is SNHLY and CDR2 is FYNNEI. V lost 7 bases, J lost 5 bases, and 18 bases lay in between. The CDR3 runs to 14 residues. What was amplified from RNA transcripts were TCR beta CDR3 regions. The TCR CDR3 was amplified in a first-round RT-PCR using the HTBI primer set. Each CDR3 protein is one row after TCRdb ran MiXCR on the multiplex PCR reads. The table records 550,000 to 800,000 distinct CDR3 sequences, roughly 15% of them present only once. The sample consisted of blood. This clonotype was sampled from a young man with Graves' hyperthyroidism. V and J are TRBV2 and TRBJ2-7; D is perhaps TRBD2 (7 bases). The DNA for the CDR3 is TGTGCCAGCACCGCGAGGGGGAGGGTCAACGAGCAGTACTTC. Protein sequence: CASTARGRVNEQYF.